This T cell receptor (beta chain) was identified in a study of blood T cells in healthy people across ages. Overall study findings and caveats: Any conclusive comparison of naive versus antigen-experienced cells was prevented by using unsorted PBMCs. In these data, TCR beta diversity tracked strongly with naive T cell percentage.

About this clonotype itself: The antigen is undetermined.

Total RNA, at least 5.5 micrograms per sample, came from PBMCs. Germline-derived CDR1 and CDR2 are MNHEY and SMNVEV (reference sequence). This CDR3 is built from 15 residues. A J-beta primer mix and a sample-barcoded 5' primer were used in a second PCR of roughly 6 to 12 cycles. Via MiXCR, TCRdb re-called the 5' RACE reads, giving one row per CDR3 protein. The table lists approximately 800,000 distinct CDR3 sequences, roughly 64% of them singletons, with approximately 21% in the top ten. The TCR sequence derives from a man aged 25-45 years in good health. This chain uses TRBV27 with TRBJ2-4, with D perhaps TRBD1 (6 bases). Matching the DNA end better, TRBJ2-5 makes the J call doubtful. Input material: blood. The CDR3 DNA reads as TGTGCCAGCAGTTTGTTGGCACAGGGTGAAGAGACCCAGTACTTC. It translates to CASSLLAQGEETQYF.